The clone carrying this T cell receptor (beta chain) was found a few times. Antigen specificity is unknown. Found in a library prepared for alpha chains, this beta chain is an off-target read, and its abundance has little meaning. These data come from a study of spatial heterogeneity in lung cancer. Overall study: Tumor-region TCR transcript counts correlated strongly with a T cell module score from matched bulk RNA-seq. Raw reads contained each unique TCR and UMI combination more than ten times on average.

A single record per CDR3 protein comes from TCRdb applying MiXCR to the 5' RACE reads. Of about 14,000 distinct CDR3 sequences listed, over 3.5% were seen once; the top ten hold about a sixth. Time point: sample taken at primary tumor resection. Donors were roughly 70 untreated early-stage non-small cell lung cancer patients. Whole RNA came from tumor, nontumor lung or frozen PBMC and was sequenced without being sorted. Study conclusions and caveats: In tumors, expanded intratumoral alpha and beta TCR counts tracked mutation counts.

This specimen was lung tumor tissue, taken at surgery. The TCR originated in a female donor with early-stage non-small cell lung cancer.

The DNA of the CDR3 is TGTGCCAGCACCCCCCAAAGTCGGTCAGGGAACAAGCGCGCTTTCTTT. Its protein product is CASTPQSRSGNKRAFF. V and J are TRBV6-5 and TRBJ1-1, with D perhaps matching TRBD1 (5 bases). This CDR3 is built from 16 residues. Trimming took off 7 bases at V and 11 bases at J, with 29 bases between the two ends. Germline V lookup: CDR1 MNHEY, CDR2 SVGAGI.